This TCR beta chain came from a study of memory CD4+ T cells and cytomegalovirus serostatus. This clone is a singleton in its sample. CDR3 length: 14 amino acids. Germline CDR1 SGHRS, CDR2 YFSETQ. The V segment lost 6 bases and the J segment 0 bases; nucleotides outside the gene matches: 4. Single viable CD3+CD4+CD8-CD45RO+ cells were sorted as the memory CD4+ T cells. The table came from immunoSEQ multiplex PCR; TCRdb's copy has only in-frame clones and leaves some out. This sample has about 100,000 clones, with about four fifths found just once. This chain links TRBV5-1 with TRBJ2-7; 9 nucleotides agree with TRBD1. This TCR was recovered from an adult in good health and CMV-seropositive. The material sequenced was memory CD4+ T cells from blood. The CDR3 DNA reads TGCGCCAGCAAAAGACAGGGGGGCTCCTACGAGCAGTACTTC. It yields the protein CASKRQGGSYEQYF.